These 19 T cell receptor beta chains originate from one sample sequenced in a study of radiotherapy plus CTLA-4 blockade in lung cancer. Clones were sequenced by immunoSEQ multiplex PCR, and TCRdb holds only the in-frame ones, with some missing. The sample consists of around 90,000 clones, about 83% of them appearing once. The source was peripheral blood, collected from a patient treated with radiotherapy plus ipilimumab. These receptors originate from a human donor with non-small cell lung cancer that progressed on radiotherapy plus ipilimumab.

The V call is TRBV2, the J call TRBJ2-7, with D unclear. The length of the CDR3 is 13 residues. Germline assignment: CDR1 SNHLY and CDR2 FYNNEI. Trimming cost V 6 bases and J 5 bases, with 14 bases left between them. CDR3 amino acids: CASRGAAKDEQYF. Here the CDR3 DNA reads TGTGCCAGCAGGGGCGCGGCGAAGGACGAGCAGTACTTC.

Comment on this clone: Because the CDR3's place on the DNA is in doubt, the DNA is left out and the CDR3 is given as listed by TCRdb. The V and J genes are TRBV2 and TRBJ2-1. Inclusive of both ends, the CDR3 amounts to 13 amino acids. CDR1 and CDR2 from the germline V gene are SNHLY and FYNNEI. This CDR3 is CASSEGVGLGSFF.

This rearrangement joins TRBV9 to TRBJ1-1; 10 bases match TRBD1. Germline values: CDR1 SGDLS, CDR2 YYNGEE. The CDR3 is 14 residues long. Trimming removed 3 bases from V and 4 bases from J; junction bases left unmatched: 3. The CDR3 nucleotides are TGTGCCAGCAGCGCGACAGGGGGCCCCACTGAAGCTTTCTTT. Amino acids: CASSATGGPTEAFF.

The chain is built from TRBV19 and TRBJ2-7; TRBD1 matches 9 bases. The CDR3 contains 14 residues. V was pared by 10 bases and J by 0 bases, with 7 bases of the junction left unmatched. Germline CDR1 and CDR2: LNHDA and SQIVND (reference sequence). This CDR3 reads CATQPGQGSYEQYF. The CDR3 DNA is TGTGCCACCCAACCGGGACAGGGCTCCTACGAGCAGTACTTC.

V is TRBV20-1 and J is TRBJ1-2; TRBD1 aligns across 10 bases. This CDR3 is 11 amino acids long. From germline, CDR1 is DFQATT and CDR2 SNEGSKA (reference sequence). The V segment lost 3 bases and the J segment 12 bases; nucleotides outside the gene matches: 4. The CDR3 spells CSASPGQGNTF. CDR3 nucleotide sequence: TGCAGTGCTAGCCCGGGACAGGGGAACACCTTC.

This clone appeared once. CDR3 in DNA: TGTGCCAGCAGTGGACAGCGTTTCTACGAGCAGTACTTC. As protein: CASSGQRFYEQYF. The chain is built from TRBV27 and TRBJ2-7, with D perhaps matching TRBD1 (6 bases). Trimming stripped 5 bases from V and 3 bases from J, with 11 bases between. From germline, CDR1 is MNHEY and CDR2 SMNVEV (reference sequence). This CDR3 is 13 amino acids long.

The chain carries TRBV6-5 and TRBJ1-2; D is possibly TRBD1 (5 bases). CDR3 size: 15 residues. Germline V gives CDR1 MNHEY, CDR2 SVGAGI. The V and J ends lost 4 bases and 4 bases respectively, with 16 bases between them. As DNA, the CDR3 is TGTGCCAGCAGTTCCTACCCGATTGGGGCCTATGGCTACACCTTC. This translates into CASSSYPIGAYGYTF.

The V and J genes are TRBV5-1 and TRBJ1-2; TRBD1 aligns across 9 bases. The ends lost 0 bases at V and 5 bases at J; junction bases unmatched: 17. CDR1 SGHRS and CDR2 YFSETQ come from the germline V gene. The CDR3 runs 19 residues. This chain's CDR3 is CASSLASYALQGAGYGYTF. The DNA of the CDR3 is TGCGCCAGCAGCTTGGCCTCTTACGCATTACAGGGGGCAGGGTATGGCTACACCTTC. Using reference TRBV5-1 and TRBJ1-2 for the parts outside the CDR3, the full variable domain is KAGVTQTPRYLIKTRGQQVTLSCSPISGHRSVSWYQQTPGQGLQFLFEYFSETQRNKGNFPGRFSGRQFSNSRSEMNVSTLELGDSALYLCASSLASYALQGAGYGYTFGSGTRLTVV.

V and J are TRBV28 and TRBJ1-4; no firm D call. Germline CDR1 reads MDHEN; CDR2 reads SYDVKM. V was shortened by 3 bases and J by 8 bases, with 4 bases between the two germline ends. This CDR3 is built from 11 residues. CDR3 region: CASSLWEKLFF. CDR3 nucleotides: TGTGCCAGCAGTTTGTGGGAAAAACTGTTTTTT.

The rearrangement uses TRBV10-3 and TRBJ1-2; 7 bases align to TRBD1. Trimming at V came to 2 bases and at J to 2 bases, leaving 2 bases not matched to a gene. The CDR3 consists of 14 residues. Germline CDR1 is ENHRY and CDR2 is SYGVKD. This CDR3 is CAISEAGGNYGYTF. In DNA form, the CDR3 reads TGTGCCATCAGTGAGGCAGGGGGAAACTATGGCTACACCTTC.

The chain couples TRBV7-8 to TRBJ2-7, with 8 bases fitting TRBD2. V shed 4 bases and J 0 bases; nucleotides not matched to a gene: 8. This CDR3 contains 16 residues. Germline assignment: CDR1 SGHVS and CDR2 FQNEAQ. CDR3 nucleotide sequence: TGTGCCAGCAGCTCAAGGTTGCGGGGGGTCTCCTACGAGCAGTACTTC. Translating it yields CASSSRLRGVSYEQYF.

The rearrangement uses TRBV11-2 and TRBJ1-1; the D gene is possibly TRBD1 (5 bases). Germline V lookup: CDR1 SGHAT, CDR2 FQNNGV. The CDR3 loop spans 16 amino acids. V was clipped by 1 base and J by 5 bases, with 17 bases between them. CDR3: CASSLGSAGRWTEAFF. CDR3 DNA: TGTGCCAGCAGCTTAGGATCGGCAGGGAGGTGGACTGAAGCTTTCTTT.

CDR3 nucleotides: TGCGCCAGCAGCCAGGGGGCGGGGGGGGCTAATTCACCCCTCCACTTT. This encodes CASSQGAGGANSPLHF. The J gene is TRBJ1-6, the V gene TRBV4-1, with D possibly TRBD1 on 6 matching bases. Germline V lookup: CDR1 MGHRA, CDR2 YSYEKL. With 3 bases removed from V and 6 bases from J, the gap between germline ends came to 15 bases. This CDR3 has 16 amino acids.

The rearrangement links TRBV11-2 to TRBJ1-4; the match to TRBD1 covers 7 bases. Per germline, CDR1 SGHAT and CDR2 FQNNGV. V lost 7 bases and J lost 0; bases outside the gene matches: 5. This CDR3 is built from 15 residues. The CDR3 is CASILTGATNEKLFF. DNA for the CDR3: TGTGCCAGCATCCTAACAGGGGCAACTAATGAAAAACTGTTTTTT.

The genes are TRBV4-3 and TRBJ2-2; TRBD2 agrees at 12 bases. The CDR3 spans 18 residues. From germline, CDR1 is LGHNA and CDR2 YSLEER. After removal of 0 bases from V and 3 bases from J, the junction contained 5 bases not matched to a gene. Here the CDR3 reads CASSQDRPSGRDTGELFF. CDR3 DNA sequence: TGCGCCAGCAGCCAAGATCGTCCTAGCGGGAGGGACACCGGGGAGCTGTTTTTT.

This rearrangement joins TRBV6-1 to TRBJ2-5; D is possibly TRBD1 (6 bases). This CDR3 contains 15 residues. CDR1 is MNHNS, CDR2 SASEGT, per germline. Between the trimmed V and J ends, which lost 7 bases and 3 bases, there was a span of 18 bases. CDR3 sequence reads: CASTRDTIRKETQYF. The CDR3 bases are TGTGCCAGCACCCGGGACACCATAAGAAAAGAGACCCAGTACTTC.

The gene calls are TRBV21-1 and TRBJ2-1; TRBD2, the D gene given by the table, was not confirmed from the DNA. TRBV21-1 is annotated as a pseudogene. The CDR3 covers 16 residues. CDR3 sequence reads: CASSTYGRACYNEQFF. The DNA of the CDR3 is TGTGCCAGCAGCACCTACGGGAGGGCCTGCTACAATGAGCAGTTCTTC.

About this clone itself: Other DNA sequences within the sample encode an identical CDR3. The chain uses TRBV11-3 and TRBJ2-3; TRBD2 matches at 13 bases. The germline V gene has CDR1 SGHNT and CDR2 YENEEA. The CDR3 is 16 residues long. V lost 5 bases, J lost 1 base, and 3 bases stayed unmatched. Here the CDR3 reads CASSLGTSGGTDTQYF. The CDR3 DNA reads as TGTGCCAGCAGCCTCGGGACTAGCGGGGGCACAGATACGCAGTATTTT.

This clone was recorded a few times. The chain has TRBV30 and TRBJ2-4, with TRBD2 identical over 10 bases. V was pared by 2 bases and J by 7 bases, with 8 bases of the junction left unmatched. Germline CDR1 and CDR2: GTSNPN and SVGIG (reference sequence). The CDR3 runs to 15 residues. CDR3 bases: TGTGCCTGGAGTATCCTAGCGGGAGATTCGAACATTCAGTACTTC. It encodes CAWSILAGDSNIQYF.